Presented here are 9 T cell receptor beta chains from one specimen sequenced in a study of radiation and T cells in renal cell carcinoma. Documented time point: blood 4 weeks post-SBRT, at nephrectomy. Treatment indicated: 15 Gy SBRT to primary tumor, nephrectomy 4 weeks later. Sequenced by immunoSEQ multiplex PCR; TCRdb stores in-frame clones only, minus some. This table holds about 78,000 clones, about 89% found once. This material consisted of blood, taken from a patient whose treatment included radiotherapy and nephrectomy. The receptors were gathered from a woman between 65 and 79 years old with renal cell carcinoma.

The gene calls are TRBV7-2 and TRBJ2-5, with TRBD2 matching 13 bases. The germline CDR1 and CDR2 sequences are SGHTA and FQGNSA. CDR3 length: 17 residues. The J segment lost 5 bases and the V segment lost 1 base, leaving 7 bases of the junction unmatched. The CDR3 sequence is CASSLGLAGGLRETQYF. As DNA, the CDR3 is TGTGCCAGCAGCTTAGGACTAGCGGGGGGCCTCCGGGAGACCCAGTACTTC.

V gene TRBV5-1 combines with J gene TRBJ1-1, with 7 positions matching TRBD1. Trimming cost V 4 bases and J 5 bases; bases outside gene matches: 11. CDR1 and CDR2 from the germline V gene are SGHRS and YFSETQ. The length of the CDR3 is 15 residues. DNA of the CDR3: TGCGCCAGCAGCGAACTGACAGGGATAGGGACTGAAGCTTTCTTT. It specifies CASSELTGIGTEAFF.

Concerning this clone itself: A read error may account for a junction end that differs from germline. The gene calls are TRBV7-7 and TRBJ2-5; the D gene is possibly TRBD2 (6 bases). Germline V lookup: CDR1 SSHAT, CDR2 FNYEAQ (reference sequence). The CDR3 loop spans 18 amino acids. DNA of the CDR3: TGTGCTAGCAGCTTAACTGCCCGGGGAGGATTGATGGGGGAGACCCAGTACTTC. Its protein product is CASSLTARGGLMGETQYF. The variable domain in full, completed from reference TRBV7-7 and TRBJ2-5, reads GAGVSQSPRYKVTKRGQDVTLRCDPISSHATLYWYQQALGQGPEFLTYFNYEAQPDKSGLPSDRFSAERPEGSISTLTIQRTEQRDSAMYRCASSLTARGGLMGETQYFGPGTRLLVL.

This clone was recorded once. This chain links TRBV27 with TRBJ2-2; TRBD2 agrees at 16 bases. CDR1 MNHEY and CDR2 SMNVEV come from the germline V gene (reference sequence). V trimming: 4 bases; J trimming: 6 bases; junction bases outside the gene matches: 8. CDR3 length: 18 amino acids. The chain's CDR3 is CASSSGLAGGPISGELFF. CDR3 DNA: TGTGCCAGCAGTTCGGGACTAGCGGGGGGGCCGATCTCCGGGGAGCTGTTTTTT.

The chain has TRBV30 and TRBJ1-5; 8 bases are a match to TRBD1. This CDR3 has 16 residues. The J segment lost 4 bases and the V segment lost 1 base, leaving 9 bases of the junction unmatched. CDR1 and CDR2 (germline): GTSNPN, SVGIG (reference sequence). The CDR3 protein is CAWSAGTGVHNQPQHF. The CDR3 DNA sequence: TGTGCCTGGAGTGCCGGGACAGGCGTTCATAATCAGCCCCAGCATTTT.

This clone has only a few counts. The chain couples TRBV14 to TRBJ1-3; D is undetermined. The CDR3 is 15 amino acids. V was trimmed by 3 bases and J by 0 bases, leaving 9 bases between them. Germline lookup yields CDR1 SGHDN and CDR2 FVKESK. CDR3 in amino acids: CASSHGMRSGNTIYF. For the CDR3, the DNA is TGTGCCAGCAGCCACGGAATGCGCTCTGGAAACACCATATATTTT.

The CDR3 sequence: CASSLTGRMNTEAFF. The DNA of the CDR3 is TGTGCCAGCAGCTTGACGGGACGGATGAACACTGAAGCTTTCTTT. The rearrangement joins TRBV11-2 to TRBJ1-1; D possibly corresponds to TRBD1 (5 bases). The CDR3 sequence is 15 residues long. Germline CDR1 SGHAT, CDR2 FQNNGV. V lost 3 bases and J lost 0, with 11 bases in between.

The chain couples TRBV14 to TRBJ1-2, with unresolved D. Looked up from germline, CDR1 is SGHDN and CDR2 is FVKESK. This CDR3 region has 15 residues. V dropped 1 base and J dropped 5 bases, with 14 bases sitting between them. As DNA, the CDR3 is TGTGCCAGCAGCCAAGTGGCAGAGGCAAAGTATGGCTACACCTTC. Amino acids: CASSQVAEAKYGYTF. The full variable domain, with the rest looked up from reference TRBV14 and TRBJ1-2, is EAGVTQFPSHSVIEKGQTVTLRCDPISGHDNLYWYRRVMGKEIKFLLHFVKESKQDESGMPNNRFLAERTGGTYSTLKVQPAELEDSGVYFCASSQVAEAKYGYTFGSGTRLTVV.

The chain carries TRBV25-1 and TRBJ1-2; D unclear. In germline, CDR1 is MGHDK, CDR2 SYGVNS. With 1 base removed from V and 8 bases from J, the gap between germline ends came to 11 bases. CDR3 length: 13 amino acids. The CDR3 spells CASSEFGSPGYTF. DNA for the CDR3: TGTGCCAGCAGTGAATTTGGTTCGCCGGGCTACACCTTC.